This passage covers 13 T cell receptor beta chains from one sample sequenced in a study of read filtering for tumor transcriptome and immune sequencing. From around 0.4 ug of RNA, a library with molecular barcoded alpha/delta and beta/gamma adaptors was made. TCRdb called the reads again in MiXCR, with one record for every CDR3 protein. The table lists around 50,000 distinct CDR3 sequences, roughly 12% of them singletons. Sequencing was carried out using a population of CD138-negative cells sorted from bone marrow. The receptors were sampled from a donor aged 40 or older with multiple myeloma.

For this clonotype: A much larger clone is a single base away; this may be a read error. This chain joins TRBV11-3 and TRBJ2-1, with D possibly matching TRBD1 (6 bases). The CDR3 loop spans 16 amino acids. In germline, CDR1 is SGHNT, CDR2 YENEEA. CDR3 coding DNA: TGTGCCAGCAGCTCGGACAGAGCGAGCTCCTCCAATGAGCAGTTCTTC. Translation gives CASSSDRASSSNEQFF.

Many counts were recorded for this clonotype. The CDR3, as DNA: TGTGCCAGCAGCTCGCAAGGGCACACCGGGGAGCTGTTTTTT. Translated: CASSSQGHTGELFF. The V gene is TRBV9, the J gene TRBJ2-2; D remains unclear. This CDR3 region has 14 residues. CDR1 and CDR2 (germline): SGDLS, YYNGEE. V was cut by 4 bases and J by 3 bases, with 10 bases left in between.

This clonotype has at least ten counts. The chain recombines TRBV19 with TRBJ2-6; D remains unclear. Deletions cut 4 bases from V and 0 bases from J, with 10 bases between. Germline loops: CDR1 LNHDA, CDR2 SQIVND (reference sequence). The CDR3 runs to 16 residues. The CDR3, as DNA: TGTGCCAGTAGTAGATCCCAGAGCTCTGGGGCCAACGTCCTGACTTTC. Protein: CASSRSQSSGANVLTF.

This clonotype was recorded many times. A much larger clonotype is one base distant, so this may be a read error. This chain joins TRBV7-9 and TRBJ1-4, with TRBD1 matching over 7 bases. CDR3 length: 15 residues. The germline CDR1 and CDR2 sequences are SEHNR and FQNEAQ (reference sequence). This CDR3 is CASSARTGPNEKRFF. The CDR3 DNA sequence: TGTGCCAGCAGCGCAAGGACAGGTCCTAATGAAAAACGGTTTTTT.

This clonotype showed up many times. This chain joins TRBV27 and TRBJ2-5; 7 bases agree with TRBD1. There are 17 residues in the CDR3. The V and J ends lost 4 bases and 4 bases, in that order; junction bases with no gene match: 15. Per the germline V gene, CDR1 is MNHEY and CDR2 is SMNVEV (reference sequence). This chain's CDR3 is CASSSRFDRAGRETQYF. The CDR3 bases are TGTGCCAGCAGTTCCCGGTTCGACAGGGCTGGGCGAGAGACCCAGTACTTC.

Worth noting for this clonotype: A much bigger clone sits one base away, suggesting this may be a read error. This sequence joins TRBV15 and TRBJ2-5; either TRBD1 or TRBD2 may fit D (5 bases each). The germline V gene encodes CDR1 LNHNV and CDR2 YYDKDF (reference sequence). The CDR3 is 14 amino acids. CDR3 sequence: CATSPRTARGTQDF. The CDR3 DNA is TGTGCCACCAGCCCTCGGACCGCGCGTGGGACCCAGGACTTC.

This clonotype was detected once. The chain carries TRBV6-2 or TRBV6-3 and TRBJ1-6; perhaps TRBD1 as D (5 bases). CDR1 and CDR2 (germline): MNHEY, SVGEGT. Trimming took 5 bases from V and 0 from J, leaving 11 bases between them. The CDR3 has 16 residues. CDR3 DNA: TGTGCCAGCAGTCGACAGAGGGCCTCCTATAATTCACCCCTCCACTTT. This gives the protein CASSRQRASYNSPLHF.

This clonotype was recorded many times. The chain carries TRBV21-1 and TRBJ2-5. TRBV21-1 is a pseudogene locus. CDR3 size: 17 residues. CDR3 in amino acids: CASSKSVVTLYQETQYF. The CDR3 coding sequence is TGTGCCAGCAGCAAAAGTGTAGTAACCTTGTACCAAGAGACCCAGTACTTC.

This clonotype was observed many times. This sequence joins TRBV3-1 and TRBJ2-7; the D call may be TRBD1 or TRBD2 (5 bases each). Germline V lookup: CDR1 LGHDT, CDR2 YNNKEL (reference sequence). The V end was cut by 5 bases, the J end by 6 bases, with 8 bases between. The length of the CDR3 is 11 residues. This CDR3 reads CASSWGFEQYF. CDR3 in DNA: TGTGCCAGCAGCTGGGGGTTCGAGCAGTACTTC.

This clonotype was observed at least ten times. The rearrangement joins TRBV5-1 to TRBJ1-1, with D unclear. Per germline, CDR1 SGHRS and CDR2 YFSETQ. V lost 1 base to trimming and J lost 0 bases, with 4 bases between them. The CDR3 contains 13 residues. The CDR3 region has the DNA TGCGCCAGCAGCTTGCAGATGAACACTGAAGCTTTCTTT. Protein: CASSLQMNTEAFF.

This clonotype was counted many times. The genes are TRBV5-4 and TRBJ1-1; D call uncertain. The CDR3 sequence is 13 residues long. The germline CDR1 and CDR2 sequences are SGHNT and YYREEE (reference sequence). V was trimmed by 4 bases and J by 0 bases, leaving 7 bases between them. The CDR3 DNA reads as TGTGCCAGCAGCAAAAGCATGAACACTGAAGCTTTCTTT. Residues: CASSKSMNTEAFF.

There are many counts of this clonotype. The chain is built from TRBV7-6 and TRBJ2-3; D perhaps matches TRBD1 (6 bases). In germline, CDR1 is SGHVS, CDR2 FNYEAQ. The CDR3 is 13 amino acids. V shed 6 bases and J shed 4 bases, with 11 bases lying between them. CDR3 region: CASRYRDADTQYF. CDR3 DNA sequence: TGTGCCAGCAGGTACAGGGATGCAGATACGCAGTATTTT.

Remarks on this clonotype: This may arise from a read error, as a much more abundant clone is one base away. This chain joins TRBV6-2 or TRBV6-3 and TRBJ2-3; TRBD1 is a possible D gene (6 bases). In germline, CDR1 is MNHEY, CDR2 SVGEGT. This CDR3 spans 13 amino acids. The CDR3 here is CASKQGSTDMQYF. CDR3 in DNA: TGTGCCAGCAAGCAGGGGAGCACAGATATGCAGTATTTT.